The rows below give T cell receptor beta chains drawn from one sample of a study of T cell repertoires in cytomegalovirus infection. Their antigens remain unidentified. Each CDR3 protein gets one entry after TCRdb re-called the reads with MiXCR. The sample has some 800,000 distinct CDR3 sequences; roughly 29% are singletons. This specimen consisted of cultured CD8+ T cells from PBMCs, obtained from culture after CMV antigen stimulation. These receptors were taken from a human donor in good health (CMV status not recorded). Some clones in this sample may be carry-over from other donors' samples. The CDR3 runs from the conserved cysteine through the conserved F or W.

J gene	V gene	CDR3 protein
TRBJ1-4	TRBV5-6	CASSGGWDRSLNEKLFF
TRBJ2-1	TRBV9	CASSARTGNEQFF
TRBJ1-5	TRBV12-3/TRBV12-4	CASTPGGSNQPQHF
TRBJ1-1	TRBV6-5	CASSYDWAGNTEAFF
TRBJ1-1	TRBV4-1	CASSQGPDTLGTEAFF
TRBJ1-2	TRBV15	CATSRAGLSGYTF
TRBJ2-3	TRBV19	CASTLGPGVSTDTQYF
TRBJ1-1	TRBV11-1	CASSYVVLWNTEAFF
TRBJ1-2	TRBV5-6	CASSLATGEGYTF
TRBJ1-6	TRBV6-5	CASSVTGDGAYNSPLHF
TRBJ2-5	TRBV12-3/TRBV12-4	CASRTSGGFQETQYF
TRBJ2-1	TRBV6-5	CASTSSMTYNEQFF
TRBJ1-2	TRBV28	CASSLLRFSYGYTF
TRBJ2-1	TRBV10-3	CAISVLAGGTYNEQFF
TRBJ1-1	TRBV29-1	CSVAPGVNTEAIF
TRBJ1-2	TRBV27	CASSYDLMGYTF
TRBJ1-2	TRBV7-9	CASSQQGGYGYTF
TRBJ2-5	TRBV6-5	CASSLHQDGRYNTQETQYF
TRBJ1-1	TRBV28	CASRPAPPGTEAFF
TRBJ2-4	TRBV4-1	CASSPRTNRNNKNIQYF
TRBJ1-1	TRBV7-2	CASSLIDRNTEAFF
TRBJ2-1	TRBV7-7	CASSTPGGDEQFF
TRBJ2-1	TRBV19	CASSIDRLRDEQFF
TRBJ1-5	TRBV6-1	CASSERGKAQPQHF
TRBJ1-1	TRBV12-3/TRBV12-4	CASSSPQVGPGTEAFF
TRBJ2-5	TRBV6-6	CGCRAGTSAETQYF
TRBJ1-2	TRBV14	CASSQGSRYGYTF
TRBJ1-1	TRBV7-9	CASSNLGEVNTEAFF
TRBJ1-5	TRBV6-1	CASSRAVNVYSNQPQHF
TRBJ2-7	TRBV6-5	CASTHLGPPFYYEQYF
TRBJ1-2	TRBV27	CASSPTGAINYGYTF
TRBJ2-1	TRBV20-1	CSAREVGVYNYEQFF
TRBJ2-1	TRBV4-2	CASSPGAPHNEQFF
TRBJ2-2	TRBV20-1	CSARDGTRPGKGTGELFF
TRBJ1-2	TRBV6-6	CASSYSTQGGVGGYTF
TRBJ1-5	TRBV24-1	CATSEGGNQPQHF
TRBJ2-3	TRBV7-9	CASSSQYDSTDTQYF
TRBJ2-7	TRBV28	CASSLKGRSYEQYF
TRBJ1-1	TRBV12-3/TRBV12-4	CASSRWTGQDTEAFF
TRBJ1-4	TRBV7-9	CASSLLWQGEEKLFF
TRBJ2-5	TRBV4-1	CASSQEWPGVQETQYF
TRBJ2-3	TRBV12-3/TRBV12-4	CASNPAGLVATDTQYF
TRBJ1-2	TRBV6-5	CASSLFSGQGSNYGYTF
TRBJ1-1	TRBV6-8	CASSLGPSNTEAFF
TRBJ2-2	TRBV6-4	CASSGQEGTGELFF
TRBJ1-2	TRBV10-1	CASSRTGDYYGYTF
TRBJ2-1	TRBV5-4	CASSQGRTNEQFF
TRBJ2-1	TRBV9	CASSAWDDSYNEQFF
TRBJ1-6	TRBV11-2	CASSLGQPLHF
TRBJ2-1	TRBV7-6	CASSWGGENEQFF
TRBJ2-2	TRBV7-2	CASTRGGELFF
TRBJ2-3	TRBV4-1	CASSQDVVAESTDTQYF
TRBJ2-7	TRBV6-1	CASSEALTTTYSYEQYF